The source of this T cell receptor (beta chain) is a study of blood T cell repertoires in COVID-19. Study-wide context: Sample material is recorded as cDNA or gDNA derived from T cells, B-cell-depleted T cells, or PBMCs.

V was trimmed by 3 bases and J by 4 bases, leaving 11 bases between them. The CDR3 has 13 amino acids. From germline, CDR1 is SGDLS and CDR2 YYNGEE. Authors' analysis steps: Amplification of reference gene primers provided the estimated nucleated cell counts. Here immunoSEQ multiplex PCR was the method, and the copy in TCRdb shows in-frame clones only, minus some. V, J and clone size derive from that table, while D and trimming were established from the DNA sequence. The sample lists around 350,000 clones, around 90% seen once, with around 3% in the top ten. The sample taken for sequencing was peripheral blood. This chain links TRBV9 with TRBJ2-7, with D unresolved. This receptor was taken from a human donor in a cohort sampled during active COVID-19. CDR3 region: CASSDDTHYEQYF. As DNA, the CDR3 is TGTGCCAGCAGCGATGACACACATTACGAGCAGTACTTC.